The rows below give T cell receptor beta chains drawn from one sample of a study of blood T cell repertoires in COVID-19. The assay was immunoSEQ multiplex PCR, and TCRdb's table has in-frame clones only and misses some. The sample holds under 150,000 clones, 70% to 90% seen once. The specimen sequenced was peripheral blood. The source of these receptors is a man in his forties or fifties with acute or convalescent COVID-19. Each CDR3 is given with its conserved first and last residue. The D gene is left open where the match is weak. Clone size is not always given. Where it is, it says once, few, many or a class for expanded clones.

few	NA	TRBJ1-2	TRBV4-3	CASSQDRSNYGYTF	TGCGCCAGCAGCCAAGACAGGTCTAACTATGGCTACACCTTC
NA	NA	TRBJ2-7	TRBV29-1	CSVVGAGASLVYEQYF	TGCAGCGTTGTTGGCGCGGGGGCCTCTTTAGTCTACGAGCAGTACTTC
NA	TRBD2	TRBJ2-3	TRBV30	CAWSNSGGTDTQYF	TGTGCCTGGAGCAATAGCGGGGGTACAGATACGCAGTATTTT
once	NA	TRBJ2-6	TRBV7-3	CASSSRVTGANVLTF	TGTGCCAGCAGCTCCAGGGTGACTGGGGCCAACGTCCTGACTTTC
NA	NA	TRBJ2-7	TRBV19	CASSGARLYEQYF	TGTGCCAGTAGTGGAGCGAGACTCTACGAGCAGTACTTC
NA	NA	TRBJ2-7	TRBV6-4	CASSARRDRKNEQYF	TGTGCCAGCAGTGCCCGCCGTGACAGGAAGAACGAGCAGTACTTC
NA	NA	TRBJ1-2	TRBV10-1	CASSIPGRRYGYTF	TGCGCCAGCAGTATTCCAGGCCGCCGGTATGGCTACACCTTC
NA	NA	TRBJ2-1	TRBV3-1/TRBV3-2	CASSSRGAKPYNEQFF	TGTGCCAGCAGCTCCCGGGGGGCCAAACCTTACAATGAGCAGTTCTTC
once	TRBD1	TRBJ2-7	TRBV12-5	CASGSPGDRDLITYEQYF	TGTGCTAGTGGTTCCCCAGGGGACAGGGACTTGATCACCTACGAGCAGTACTTC
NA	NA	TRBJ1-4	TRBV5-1	CASSLLAGPPNEKLFF	TGCGCCAGCAGCTTACTCGCGGGGCCGCCTAATGAAAAACTGTTTTTT
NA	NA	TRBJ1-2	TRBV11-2	CASSLIGGDYGYTF	TGTGCCAGCAGCTTAATAGGGGGAGACTATGGCTACACCTTC
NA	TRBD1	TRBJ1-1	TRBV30	CAWLGQVGTEAFF	TGTGCCTGGCTAGGACAGGTTGGCACTGAAGCTTTCTTT
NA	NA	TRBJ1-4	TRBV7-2	CASSAPGREGEKLFF	TGTGCCAGCAGCGCCCCTGGCAGGGAAGGGGAAAAACTGTTTTTT
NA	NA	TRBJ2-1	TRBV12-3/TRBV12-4	CASRLLNEQFF	TGTGCCAGCAGACTCCTCAATGAGCAGTTCTTC
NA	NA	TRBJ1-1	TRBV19	CASSTRGYTEAFF	TGTGCCAGTAGCACAAGGGGCTACACTGAAGCTTTCTTT
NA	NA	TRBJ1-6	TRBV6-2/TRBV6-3	CASSLRDRSYNSPLHF	TGTGCCAGCAGCCTCCGCGACAGGAGTTATAATTCACCCCTCCACTTT
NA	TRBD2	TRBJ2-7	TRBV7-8	CASSWVAGGPDEQYF	TGTGCCAGCAGCTGGGTAGCGGGGGGGCCCGACGAGCAGTACTTC
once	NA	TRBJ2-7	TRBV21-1	CASSKDGGGPSTFSYEQYF	TGTGCCAGCAGCAAAGACGGCGGGGGCCCCTCGACCTTCTCCTACGAGCAGTACTTC
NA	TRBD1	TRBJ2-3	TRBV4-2	CASSQATQGGDTQYF	TGTGCCAGCAGCCAAGCGACACAGGGGGGAGATACGCAGTATTTT
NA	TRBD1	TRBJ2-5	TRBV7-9	CASSPDRGKSEETQYF	TGTGCCAGCAGCCCGGACAGGGGGAAGAGTGAGGAGACCCAGTACTTC
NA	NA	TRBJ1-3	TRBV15	CATSRDQNTIYF	TGTGCCACCAGCAGAGATCAGAACACCATATATTTT
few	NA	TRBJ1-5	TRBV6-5	CASSYSGGNQPQHF	TGTGCCAGCAGTTATTCCGGGGGCAATCAGCCCCAGCATTTT
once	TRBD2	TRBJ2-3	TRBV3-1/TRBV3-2	CASSPTSGGTDTQYF	TGTGCCAGCAGCCCAACTAGCGGGGGCACAGATACGCAGTATTTT
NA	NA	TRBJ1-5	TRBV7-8	CASSLTGARDQPQHF	TGTGCCAGCAGCTTAACAGGCGCTAGGGATCAGCCCCAGCATTTT
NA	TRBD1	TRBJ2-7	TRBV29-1	CSVLTGPLGEQYF	TGCAGCGTGCTGACAGGGCCCCTGGGGGAGCAGTACTTC
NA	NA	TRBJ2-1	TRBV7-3	CASSPGLLLYNEQFF	TGTGCCAGCAGCCCCGGACTATTACTTTACAATGAGCAGTTCTTC
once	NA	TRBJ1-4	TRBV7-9	CASSLALGQVIREKLFF	TGTGCCAGCAGCTTAGCGCTAGGACAAGTCATAAGAGAAAAACTGTTTTTT
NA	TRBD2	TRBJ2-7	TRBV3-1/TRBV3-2	CASSQGTSGVDEQYF	TGTGCCAGCAGCCAAGGGACTAGCGGGGTCGACGAGCAGTACTTC
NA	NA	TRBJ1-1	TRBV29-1	CSVGMTRSLNTEAFF	TGCAGCGTTGGGATGACACGCTCTTTGAACACTGAAGCTTTCTTT
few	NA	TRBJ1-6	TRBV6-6	CASWEGPSSYNSPLHF	TGTGCCAGCTGGGAGGGACCAAGCTCCTATAATTCACCCCTCCACTTT
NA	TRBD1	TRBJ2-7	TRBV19	CASSDTGGGEQYF	TGTGCCAGTAGTGATACAGGGGGCGGCGAGCAGTACTTC
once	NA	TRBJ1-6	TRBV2	CASSPGPGRINSPLHF	TGTGCCAGCTCCCCTGGGCCCGGGAGGATTAATTCACCCCTCCACTTT
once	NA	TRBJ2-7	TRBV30	CAWGGHYEQYF	TGTGCCTGGGGGGGCCACTACGAGCAGTACTTC
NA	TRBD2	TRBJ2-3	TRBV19	CASSDKSGGAVDTQYF	TGTGCCAGTAGTGACAAAAGCGGGGGGGCCGTGGATACGCAGTATTTT
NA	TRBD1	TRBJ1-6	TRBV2	CASRVDRGRIDSPLHF	TGTGCCAGTAGAGTCGACAGGGGGCGGATTGATTCACCCCTCCACTTT
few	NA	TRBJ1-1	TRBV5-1	CASGPGRNTEAFF	TGCGCCAGCGGTCCCGGGAGGAACACTGAAGCTTTCTTT
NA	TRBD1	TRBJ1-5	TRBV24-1	CATSDTGQGPDQPQHF	TGTGCCACCAGTGATACGGGACAGGGTCCCGATCAGCCCCAGCATTTT
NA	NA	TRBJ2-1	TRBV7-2	CASSLSYNYEQFF	TGTGCCAGCAGCTTATCGTATAATTATGAGCAGTTCTTC
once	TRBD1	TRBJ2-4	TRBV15	CATSRERGTARVAKNIQYF	TGTGCCACCAGCAGAGAGAGGGGGACAGCGAGGGTAGCCAAAAACATTCAGTACTTC
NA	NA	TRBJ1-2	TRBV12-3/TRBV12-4	CASGTRGLGGYTF	TGTGCCAGCGGGACCAGGGGCTTAGGAGGCTACACCTTC
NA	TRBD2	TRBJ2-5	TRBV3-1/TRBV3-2	CASSQGLAGGRAETQYF	TGTGCCAGCAGCCAAGGACTAGCGGGGGGGCGGGCGGAGACCCAGTACTTC
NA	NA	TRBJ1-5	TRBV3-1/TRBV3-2	CASSQAPGRGVGQPQHF	TGTGCCAGCAGCCAAGCCCCCGGCCGGGGGGTGGGTCAGCCCCAGCATTTT
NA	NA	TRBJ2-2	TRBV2	CASSEALLGAGVGGELFF	TGTGCCAGCAGTGAAGCGCTTTTGGGGGCCGGGGTTGGCGGGGAGCTGTTTTTT
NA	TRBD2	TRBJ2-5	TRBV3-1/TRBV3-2	CASRTSGGQETQYF	TGTGCCAGCAGGACAAGCGGGGGCCAAGAGACCCAGTACTTC
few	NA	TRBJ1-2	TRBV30	CAWSSWGANYGYTF	TGTGCCTGGAGTTCATGGGGGGCTAACTATGGCTACACCTTC